This TCR beta chain is drawn from a study of identical twins. Findings of the study overall: Twin-shared out-of-frame alpha sequences showed excess low generation probability. Clonotypes of the beta chain that were abundant in cord blood carried fewer insertions (memory repertoires showed none).

This CDR3 is 14 amino acids long. TCRdb called the 5' RACE reads again in MiXCR, with one record for every CDR3 protein. The sample records roughly 1.6 million distinct CDR3 sequences, around a third being singletons. Only a few counts were recorded for this clonotype. The antigen remains unidentified. The chain uses TRBV21-1 and TRBJ1-1. TRBV21-1 is a recognized pseudogene. Sequencing was performed on cord blood. The receptor's source is a newborn girl in good health. CDR3 loop: CASSKGSGNTEAFF. The CDR3 DNA reads TGTGCCAGCAGCAAAGGATCCGGGAACACTGAAGCTTTCTTT.